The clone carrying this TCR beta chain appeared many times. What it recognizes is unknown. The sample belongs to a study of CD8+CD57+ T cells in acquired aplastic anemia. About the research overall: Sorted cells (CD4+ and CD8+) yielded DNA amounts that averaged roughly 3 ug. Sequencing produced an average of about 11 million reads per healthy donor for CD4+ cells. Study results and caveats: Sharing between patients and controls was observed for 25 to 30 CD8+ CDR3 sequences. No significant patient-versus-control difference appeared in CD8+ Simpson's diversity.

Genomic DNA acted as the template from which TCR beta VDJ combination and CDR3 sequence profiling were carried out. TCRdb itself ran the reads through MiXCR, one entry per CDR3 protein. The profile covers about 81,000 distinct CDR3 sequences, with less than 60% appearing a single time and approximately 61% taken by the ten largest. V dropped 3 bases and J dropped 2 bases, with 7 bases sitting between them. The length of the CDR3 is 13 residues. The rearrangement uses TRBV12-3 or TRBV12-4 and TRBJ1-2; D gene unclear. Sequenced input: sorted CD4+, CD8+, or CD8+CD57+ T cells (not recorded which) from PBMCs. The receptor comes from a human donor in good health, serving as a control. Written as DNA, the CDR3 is TGTGCCAGCAGTTTGGAGCGAAACTATGGCTACACCTTC. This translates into CASSLERNYGYTF.